This TCR beta chain is drawn from a study of T cell changes during pregnancy in multiple sclerosis. There are 13 residues in the CDR3. CDR1 and CDR2 (germline): SGHNT, YYREEE (reference sequence). Trimming removed 4 bases from V and 4 bases from J, with 11 bases in between. The data were produced by immunoSEQ multiplex PCR, yet TCRdb's version contains in-frame clones alone and is incomplete. This sample yields about 77,000 clones, of which about 91% are seen a single time; around 2% belongs to the top ten. The receptor's source is a female donor with multiple sclerosis, enrolled in a pregnancy study. This specimen was peripheral blood, taken before pregnancy. The chain is built from TRBV5-4 and TRBJ1-2, with D maybe TRBD1 (6 bases). The CDR3 loop is CASSRDKSYGYTF. CDR3 sequence (DNA): TGTGCCAGCAGCCGGGACAAGAGCTATGGCTACACCTTC.